These T cell receptor beta chains were read from a single sample in a study of regulatory T cells in long-lasting Graves disease. TCRdb processed the multiplex PCR reads anew with MiXCR; each CDR3 protein has one entry. This repertoire shows 430,000 or so distinct CDR3 sequences, 20% to 25% found once; its top ten account for roughly an eighth. This specimen was peripheral blood mononuclear cells (PBMCs), taken when the disease was refractory, from a patient treated with antithyroid drugs. The receptors derive from a female donor with Graves disease. CDR3s include the opening cysteine and the closing phenylalanine or tryptophan. Each record gives: D gene, clone size, V gene, J gene, CDR3 protein, CDR3 DNA. D genes are given only for firm matches. Where a row states a size, it is once, few, many or the class of an expanded clone; other rows omit it.

d_gene: .; abundance: many; v_gene: TRBV5-5; j_gene: TRBJ1-5; CDR3aa: CASSLGGTDSNQPQHF; CDR3nt: TGTGCCAGCAGCTTGGGAGGGACGGATAGCAATCAGCCCCAGCATTTT
d_gene: .; abundance: .; v_gene: TRBV30; j_gene: TRBJ2-2; CDR3aa: CAWTYRVTGELFF; CDR3nt: TGTGCCTGGACCTACAGGGTCACCGGGGAGCTGTTTTTT
d_gene: TRBD2; abundance: many; v_gene: TRBV12-3/TRBV12-4; j_gene: TRBJ2-2; CDR3aa: CASSLEGGYTGELFF; CDR3nt: TGTGCCAGCAGTTTAGAGGGAGGGTACACCGGGGAGCTGTTTTTT
d_gene: TRBD2; abundance: many; v_gene: TRBV6-1; j_gene: TRBJ2-5; CDR3aa: CASSHKAGVETQYF; CDR3nt: TGTGCCAGCAGTCATAAAGCGGGAGTAGAGACCCAGTACTTC
d_gene: .; abundance: many; v_gene: TRBV10-2; j_gene: TRBJ2-5; CDR3aa: CASSVGAGPETQYF; CDR3nt: TGCGCCAGCAGTGTCGGAGCAGGGCCGGAGACCCAGTACTTC
d_gene: TRBD2; abundance: .; v_gene: TRBV19; j_gene: TRBJ2-1; CDR3aa: CASSRGLAGRSSYNEQFF; CDR3nt: TGTGCCAGTAGTAGGGGACTAGCGGGAAGGAGCTCCTACAATGAGCAGTTCTTC
d_gene: .; abundance: many; v_gene: TRBV15; j_gene: TRBJ2-7; CDR3aa: CATSGRGREQYF; CDR3nt: TGTGCCACCTCGGGAAGGGGACGCGAGCAGTACTTC
d_gene: .; abundance: .; v_gene: TRBV5-1; j_gene: TRBJ1-5; CDR3aa: CASSQMAGLDQPQHF; CDR3nt: TGCGCCAGCAGCCAAATGGCGGGGCTTGATCAGCCCCAGCATTTT
d_gene: .; abundance: many; v_gene: TRBV2; j_gene: TRBJ1-1; CDR3aa: CASSTVRNTEAFF; CDR3nt: TGTGCCAGCAGTACAGTGAGGAACACTGAAGCTTTCTTT
d_gene: .; abundance: .; v_gene: TRBV7-9; j_gene: TRBJ2-3; CDR3aa: CASSSLRQAYTDTQYF; CDR3nt: TGTGCCAGCAGCTCGCTGCGACAGGCATACACAGATACGCAGTATTTT
d_gene: TRBD1; abundance: many; v_gene: TRBV28; j_gene: TRBJ2-7; CDR3aa: CASSSPGTGSSEQYF; CDR3nt: TGTGCCAGCAGTTCACCCGGGACAGGGTCTTCCGAGCAGTACTTC
d_gene: TRBD1; abundance: many; v_gene: TRBV12-3/TRBV12-4; j_gene: TRBJ2-7; CDR3aa: CASSLSLRTGGDEQYF; CDR3nt: TGTGCCAGCAGTTTAAGCTTACGGACAGGGGGCGACGAGCAGTACTTC
d_gene: TRBD2; abundance: many; v_gene: TRBV29-1; j_gene: TRBJ2-4; CDR3aa: CSVEDPGTSDIQYF; CDR3nt: TGCAGCGTTGAAGATCCCGGGACTAGTGACATTCAGTACTTC
d_gene: .; abundance: .; v_gene: TRBV12-3/TRBV12-4; j_gene: TRBJ2-5; CDR3aa: CASSTVGTQYF; CDR3nt: TGTGCCAGCTCTACCGTTGGGACCCAGTACTTC